The 18 T cell receptor beta chains presented below share a single source sample, sequenced in a study of blood T cell repertoires in COVID-19. Measured with immunoSEQ multiplex PCR; TCRdb has only the in-frame clones, and not every one. Among some 120,000 clones listed, around nine tenths were seen once. The source material was peripheral blood. These receptors were taken from a woman older than 75 with acute or convalescent COVID-19.

This clone showed up just once. The chain combines TRBV5-6 with TRBJ1-6, with D possibly being TRBD1 (5 bases). The CDR3 runs 18 residues. The germline V gene encodes CDR1 SGHDT and CDR2 YYEEEE. V lost 6 bases to trimming and J lost 0 bases, with 19 bases between them. The CDR3 coding sequence is TGTGCCAGCATATTGGGGCGGAGGGGCAGCTCCTATAATTCACCCCTCCACTTT. The encoded protein is CASILGRRGSSYNSPLHF.

The chain couples TRBV3-1 (or the pseudogene TRBV3-2) to TRBJ2-1; 14 bases map to TRBD2. V shed 4 bases and J 15 bases; nucleotides not matched to a gene: 14. This CDR3 has 16 amino acids. In germline, CDR1 is LGHDT, CDR2 YNNKEL (reference sequence). DNA of the CDR3: TGTGCCAGCAGCCGGGAACGGGGACTAGCGGGGGTAGGGGGGTTCTTC. This gives the protein CASSRERGLAGVGGFF.

The gene calls are TRBV5-6 and TRBJ1-2; 11 bases match TRBD1. This CDR3 region has 15 residues. Germline loops: CDR1 SGHDT, CDR2 YYEEEE. J gave up 4 bases and V 6 bases, and 8 bases lay outside the gene matches. CDR3: CASTVGQGAVYGYTF. The CDR3 DNA reads TGTGCCAGCACCGTAGGACAGGGGGCGGTCTATGGCTACACCTTC.

This rearrangement joins TRBV5-5 to TRBJ2-1; TRBD1 matches at 8 bases. Germline V gene lookup returns CDR1 SGHKS and CDR2 YYEKEE (reference sequence). CDR3 size: 14 residues. With V trimmed by 4 bases and J by 8 bases, 8 bases remained unmatched. This CDR3 reads CASSHDRGRDEQFF. The CDR3, as DNA: TGTGCCAGCAGCCATGACAGGGGTAGAGATGAGCAGTTCTTC. Complete variable domain (other parts from reference TRBV5-5 and TRBJ2-1): DAGVTQSPTHLIKTRGQQVTLRCSPISGHKSVSWYQQVLGQGPQFIFQYYEKEERGRGNFPDRFSARQFPNYSSELNVNALLLGDSALYLCASSHDRGRDEQFFGPGTRLTVL.

Many counts were recorded for this clone. V is TRBV24-1 and J is TRBJ2-3; unclear D gene. The CDR3 covers 13 residues. The V end was cut by 4 bases, the J end by 2 bases, with 6 bases between. Germline V gene lookup returns CDR1 KGHDR and CDR2 SFDVKD. CDR3 in amino acids: CATSEDNTDTQYF. In DNA form, the CDR3 reads TGTGCCACCAGTGAAGACAACACAGATACGCAGTATTTT.

The rearrangement uses TRBV4-2 and TRBJ1-2, with 10 nucleotides matching TRBD1. Germline values: CDR1 LGHNA, CDR2 YNFKEQ. CDR3 length: 15 amino acids. J lost 3 bases, V lost 4 bases, and 5 bases had no gene match. The CDR3: CASSPRQGADYGYTF. CDR3 in DNA: TGTGCCAGCAGCCCAAGACAGGGGGCGGACTATGGCTACACCTTC.

The chain recombines TRBV27 with TRBJ2-1; D might be TRBD2 (9 bases). The germline CDR1 and CDR2 sequences are MNHEY and SMNVEV (reference sequence). The CDR3 totals 17 residues. The V gene lost 8 bases and the J gene lost 2 bases, with 22 bases spanning the gap. The CDR3 nucleotides read TGTGCCAGCGACAGGGGTAGCGGGAGAATCACCTACAATGAGCAGTTCTTC. Protein sequence: CASDRGSGRITYNEQFF.

The chain is built from TRBV9 and TRBJ1-2; D remains unclear. Germline V CDR1 and CDR2: SGDLS, YYNGEE. The CDR3 contains 14 residues. V lost 0 bases and J lost 7, with 13 bases in between. CDR3 residues: CASSVAWQDVGYTF. The DNA for the CDR3 is TGTGCCAGCAGCGTAGCCTGGCAAGATGTTGGCTACACCTTC.

The V and J genes are TRBV5-4 and TRBJ2-1; TRBD2 agrees at 7 bases. Germline lookup yields CDR1 SGHNT and CDR2 YYREEE (reference sequence). The CDR3 sequence is 15 residues long. The trim removed 3 bases at V and 4 bases at J, leaving 7 bases unmatched. The CDR3: CASSSRTSTYNEQFF. Here the CDR3 DNA reads TGTGCCAGCAGCTCGCGGACTAGTACGTACAATGAGCAGTTCTTC. Together with reference TRBV5-4 and TRBJ2-1, the CDR3 gives the full variable domain: ETGVTQSPTHLIKTRGQQVTLRCSSQSGHNTVSWYQQALGQGPQFIFQYYREEENGRGNFPPRFSGLQFPNYSSELNVNALELDDSALYLCASSSRTSTYNEQFFGPGTRLTVL.

This sequence joins TRBV11-2 and TRBJ2-5; 9 bases match TRBD1. Germline-derived CDR1 and CDR2 are SGHAT and FQNNGV. V dropped 5 bases and J dropped 0; count of bases not matched to a gene: 4. The CDR3 contains 15 residues. Written as DNA, the CDR3 is TGTGCCAGCAGCCTGGACAGGGGATACCAAGAGACCCAGTACTTC. Amino acid sequence: CASSLDRGYQETQYF. The variable domain in full, with the rest retrieved from reference TRBV11-2 and TRBJ2-5, is EAGVAQSPRYKIIEKRQSVAFWCNPISGHATLYWYQQILGQGPKLLIQFQNNGVVDDSQLPKDRFSAERLKGVDSTLKIQPAKLEDSAVYLCASSLDRGYQETQYFGPGTRLLVL.

The V call is TRBV29-1, the J call TRBJ1-2; tentatively, D is TRBD1 (6 bases). Germline values: CDR1 SQVTM, CDR2 ANQGSEA. V lost 4 bases and J lost 6, with 12 bases in between. The CDR3 totals 12 residues. The CDR3 DNA reads TGCAGCGTTGCCCCCGGGACACATGGCTACACCTTC. Its translation is CSVAPGTHGYTF.

This clone was seen only a few times. The chain uses TRBV5-5 and TRBJ1-1, with 7 bases aligning to TRBD1. The CDR3 has 15 amino acids. CDR1 SGHKS and CDR2 YYEKEE come from the germline V gene (reference sequence). V trimming: 9 bases; J trimming: 5 bases; junction bases outside the gene matches: 16. DNA of the CDR3: TGTGCCACCAGACAGGGCGGGTCAGAGGCGACTGAAGCTTTCTTT. Encoded protein: CATRQGGSEATEAFF.

V and J are TRBV7-3 and TRBJ2-1; 11 bases agree with TRBD2. The CDR3 sequence is 17 residues long. V lost 5 bases, J lost 4 bases, and 10 bases stayed unmatched. Germline CDR1 SGHTA, CDR2 FQGTGA. The CDR3 here is CASSPYPTSGAYNEQFF. The CDR3 DNA follows: TGTGCCAGCAGCCCCTACCCGACTAGCGGGGCATACAATGAGCAGTTCTTC.

The J gene is TRBJ2-7, the V gene TRBV28, with 9 bases that match TRBD1. The CDR3 runs 16 residues. CDR1 is MDHEN, CDR2 SYDVKM, per germline. V lost 7 bases to trimming and J lost 4 bases; unmatched junction nucleotides: 14. CDR3 DNA sequence: TGTGCCAGCACCCATTCGGGGACAGGGCCCTGGTACGAGCAGTACTTC. Translated: CASTHSGTGPWYEQYF.

The rearrangement uses TRBV7-8 and TRBJ2-2, with 7 bases aligning to TRBD1. The CDR3 covers 14 residues. J gave up 8 bases and V 5 bases, and 8 bases lay outside the gene matches. The germline V gene has CDR1 SGHVS and CDR2 FQNEAQ. This CDR3 reads CASSPTDRDGELFF. Here the CDR3 DNA reads TGTGCCAGCAGCCCAACCGACAGGGATGGGGAGCTGTTTTTT.

This clone was seen only a few times. The chain uses TRBV5-1 and TRBJ2-7; possible D gene TRBD1, 5 bases. The germline V and J ends were trimmed by 4 bases and 3 bases, with 17 bases remaining between them. Germline CDR1 and CDR2: SGHRS and YFSETQ. This CDR3 spans 15 amino acids. Written as DNA, the CDR3 is TGCGCCAGCAGCCGAAGTGGGGCGAGGAACTACGAGCAGTACTTC. Translated, it gives CASSRSGARNYEQYF. The full variable domain, in which reference TRBV5-1 and TRBJ2-7 provide the parts outside the CDR3, is KAGVTQTPRYLIKTRGQQVTLSCSPISGHRSVSWYQQTPGQGLQFLFEYFSETQRNKGNFPGRFSGRQFSNSRSEMNVSTLELGDSALYLCASSRSGARNYEQYFGPGTRLTVT.

This rearrangement joins TRBV21-1 to TRBJ2-1; the D call in the table, TRBD2, was not verified against the DNA. TRBV21-1 is designated a pseudogene. The CDR3 sequence is 15 residues long. CDR3 nucleotides: TGTGCCAGCAGTTCTATCATAGGCGACTGCAATGAGCAGTTCTTC. Translated, it gives CASSSIIGDCNEQFF.

V usage is TRBV7-9 and J usage is TRBJ2-1; 9 positions agree with TRBD2. CDR1 is SEHNR and CDR2 is FQNEAQ in the germline V gene (reference sequence). With V trimmed by 6 bases and J by 5 bases, 14 bases remained unmatched. This CDR3 is built from 17 residues. As DNA, the CDR3 is TGTGCCAGCAGACCGAAGCGGGGGGCCCCCGGGGACAATGAGCAGTTCTTC. The encoded protein is CASRPKRGAPGDNEQFF.